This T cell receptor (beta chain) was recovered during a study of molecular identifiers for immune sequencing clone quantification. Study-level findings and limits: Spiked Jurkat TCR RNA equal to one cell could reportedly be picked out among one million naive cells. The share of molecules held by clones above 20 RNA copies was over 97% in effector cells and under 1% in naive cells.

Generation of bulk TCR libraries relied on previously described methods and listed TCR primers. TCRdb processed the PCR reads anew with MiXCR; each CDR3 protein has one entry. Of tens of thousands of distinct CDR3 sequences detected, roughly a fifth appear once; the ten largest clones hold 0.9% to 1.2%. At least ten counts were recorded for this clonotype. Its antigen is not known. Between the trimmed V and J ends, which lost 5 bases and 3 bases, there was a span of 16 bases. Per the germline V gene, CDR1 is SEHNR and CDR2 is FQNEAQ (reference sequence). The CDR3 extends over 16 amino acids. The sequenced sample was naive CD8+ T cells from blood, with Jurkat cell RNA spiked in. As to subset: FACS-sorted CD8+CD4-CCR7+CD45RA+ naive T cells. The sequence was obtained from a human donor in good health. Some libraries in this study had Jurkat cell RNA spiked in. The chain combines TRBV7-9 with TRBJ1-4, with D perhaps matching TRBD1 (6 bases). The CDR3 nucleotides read TGTGCCAGCAGCCCCTGGGGGCGGGGACCTAATGAAAAACTGTTTTTT. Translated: CASSPWGRGPNEKLFF.